Below are 32 T cell receptor beta chains sequenced from a single sample in a study of T cells after yellow fever vaccination. TCRdb itself ran the 5' RACE reads through MiXCR, one entry per CDR3 protein. The data show some 400,000 distinct CDR3 sequences, around 6.5% seen once. Specimen: PBMCs, collected 5 days after the yellow fever booster vaccination. The receptor source for this set is a man in his thirties or forties who received the YFV17D yellow fever vaccine.

This sequence joins TRBV10-1 and TRBJ2-7; 11 nucleotides agree with TRBD2. Trimming removed 4 bases from V and 6 bases from J; junction bases left unmatched: 2. Germline V lookup: CDR1 WNHNN, CDR2 SYGVQD (reference sequence). The length of the CDR3 is 13 residues. The CDR3 coding sequence is TGCGCCAGCAGTGGTACTAGCGGGAGCGAGCAGTACTTC. Translation gives CASSGTSGSEQYF.

This clonotype was counted a few times. J is TRBJ2-3 and V is TRBV6-1; D ambiguous. V dropped 6 bases and J dropped 6 bases, with 13 bases sitting between them. In germline, CDR1 is MNHNS, CDR2 SASEGT. The CDR3 consists of 13 residues. The DNA of the CDR3 is TGTGCCAGCAGCCTACGACTGGGGGATACGCAGTATTTT. It is translated as CASSLRLGDTQYF.

This clonotype has ten or more counts. The chain combines TRBV5-4 with TRBJ2-4; 9 bases are a match to TRBD2. The CDR3 sequence is 17 residues long. Germline V gene data show CDR1 as SGHNT and CDR2 as YYREEE (reference sequence). The V segment lost 4 bases and the J segment 1 base; nucleotides outside the gene matches: 9. CDR3 DNA sequence: TGTGCCAGCAGCCTTAGCGGGAGCCTGCCCGCCAAAAACATTCAGTACTTC. Its translation is CASSLSGSLPAKNIQYF. The variable domain in full, completed from reference TRBV5-4 and TRBJ2-4, reads ETGVTQSPTHLIKTRGQQVTLRCSSQSGHNTVSWYQQALGQGPQFIFQYYREEENGRGNFPPRFSGLQFPNYSSELNVNALELDDSALYLCASSLSGSLPAKNIQYFGAGTRLSVL.

This chain connects TRBV6-4 to TRBJ1-1; no reliable D call. Germline CDR1 is MRHNA and CDR2 is SNTAGT. CDR3 size: 16 residues. The V and J ends lost 1 base and 0 bases respectively, with 12 bases between them. CDR3 sequence (DNA): TGTGCCAGCAGTGACTTCGACGGAAGAATGAACACTGAAGCTTTCTTT. Translating it yields CASSDFDGRMNTEAFF.

There are many counts of this clonotype. V gene TRBV18 combines with J gene TRBJ1-2; D is uncertain. CDR1 and CDR2 from the germline V gene are KGHSH and LQKENI. The CDR3 length is 14 residues. The ends were cut back, 0 bases at V and 8 bases at J, with 13 bases in the middle. The CDR3 loop is CASSPPIEVVGYTF. CDR3 DNA: TGTGCCAGCTCACCACCGATTGAGGTTGTGGGCTACACCTTC.

In its sample, this clonotype was seen many times. The CDR3 here is CSVDLGGGTDTQYF. In nucleotides, the CDR3 is TGCAGCGTTGACCTAGGGGGAGGCACAGATACGCAGTATTTT. The J gene is TRBJ2-3, the V gene TRBV29-1; D possibly corresponds to TRBD1 (6 bases). The CDR3 runs to 14 residues. V was trimmed by 3 bases and J by 1 base, leaving 11 bases between them. CDR1 is SQVTM, CDR2 ANQGSEA, per germline.

The chain has TRBV20-1 and TRBJ2-5; 10 positions agree with TRBD2. Trimming cost V 6 bases and J 5 bases; bases outside gene matches: 12. Per the germline V gene, CDR1 is DFQATT and CDR2 is SNEGSKA (reference sequence). The CDR3 is 15 amino acids. The CDR3 bases are TGCAGTGCCCCCAGACTAGCGGGCGCGCGGGAGACCCAGTACTTC. This encodes CSAPRLAGARETQYF.

There are a few counts of this clonotype. V usage is TRBV4-3 and J usage is TRBJ2-1, with 11 nucleotides matching TRBD2. The CDR3 spans 20 residues. From germline, CDR1 is LGHNA and CDR2 YSLEER. V lost 4 bases to trimming and J lost 6 bases; unmatched junction nucleotides: 20. Here the CDR3 DNA reads TGCGCCAGCAGCCCCCAGGGACAGGGCACTAGCGGGAGAAGTTTCAATGAGCAGTTCTTC. Amino acid sequence: CASSPQGQGTSGRSFNEQFF.

The chain recombines TRBV4-3 with TRBJ2-4; the match to TRBD2 covers 8 bases. CDR1 is LGHNA, CDR2 YSLEER, per germline. This CDR3 is 18 amino acids long. After removal of 0 bases from V and 3 bases from J, the junction contained 10 bases not matched to a gene. The CDR3 DNA sequence: TGCGCCAGCAGCCAAGATCGGACGGGAGGGGGGATCAAAAACATTCAGTACTTC. Amino acids: CASSQDRTGGGIKNIQYF.

This clonotype has a handful of counts. The gene calls are TRBV21-1 and TRBJ2-6; the D call in the table, TRBD1, was not verified against the DNA. TRBV21-1 is designated a pseudogene. CDR3 length: 19 amino acids. The CDR3: CASSKARRETISGANVLTF. For the CDR3, the DNA is TGTGCCAGCAGCAAAGCCCGCAGGGAAACGATCTCTGGGGCCAACGTCCTGACTTTC.

This clonotype was seen ten or more times. CDR3: CASSAWDDHSGANVLTF. CDR3 nucleotides: TGTGCCAGCAGCGCTTGGGACGACCACTCTGGGGCCAACGTCCTGACTTTC. The J gene is TRBJ2-6, the V gene TRBV3-1; the D gene could be TRBD1 or TRBD2 (5 bases each). With 5 bases removed from V and 0 bases from J, the gap between germline ends came to 14 bases. Germline-derived CDR1 and CDR2 are LGHDT and YNNKEL (reference sequence). The CDR3 consists of 17 residues. The whole variable domain, filled in from reference TRBV3-1 and TRBJ2-6, reads DTAVSQTPKYLVTQMGNDKSIKCEQNLGHDTMYWYKQDSKKFLKIMFSYNNKELIINETVPNRFSPKSPDKAHLNLHINSLELGDSAVYFCASSAWDDHSGANVLTFGAGSRLTVL.

CDR3: CASSSWASSGADTQYF. Here the CDR3 DNA reads TGTGCCAGCAGTAGCTGGGCCAGCTCCGGGGCAGATACGCAGTATTTT. This chain joins TRBV7-9 and TRBJ2-3, with a possible D match to TRBD2 (5 bases). This CDR3 region has 16 residues. Germline V gene lookup returns CDR1 SEHNR and CDR2 FQNEAQ (reference sequence). V was cut by 6 bases and J by 4 bases, with 20 bases left in between.

This clonotype was recorded many times. V usage is TRBV4-3 and J usage is TRBJ2-1; perhaps TRBD2 as D (6 bases). The CDR3 has 17 amino acids. Germline values: CDR1 LGHNA, CDR2 YSLEER. Trimming cost V 4 bases and J 3 bases, with 19 bases left between them. CDR3 coding DNA: TGCGCCAGCAGCCGGACTATTAAACAGACGCTCTACAATGAGCAGTTCTTC. Translating gives CASSRTIKQTLYNEQFF.

This clonotype was recorded a few times. The chain employs TRBV11-2 and TRBJ2-1; TRBD2 matches at 8 bases. From germline, CDR1 is SGHAT and CDR2 FQNNGV. This CDR3 is 18 amino acids long. The J segment lost 8 bases and the V segment lost 3 bases, leaving 18 bases of the junction unmatched. DNA for the CDR3: TGTGCCAGCAGCTTCGGGGGACCGGGACTAGTGGGGTTGGATGAGCAGTTCTTC. This sequence encodes CASSFGGPGLVGLDEQFF.

This clonotype was counted ten times or more. This chain uses TRBV6-5 with TRBJ2-7; D is ambiguous. Germline loops: CDR1 MNHEY, CDR2 SVGAGI. The CDR3 loop spans 14 amino acids. The V gene lost 5 bases and the J gene lost 3 bases, with 14 bases spanning the gap. CDR3 bases: TGTGCCAGCAGTAGAGGCCCTGAGCTCTACGAGCAGTACTTC. As protein: CASSRGPELYEQYF.

The chain carries TRBV19 and TRBJ2-7, with 9 bases lining up with TRBD2. Germline V CDR1 and CDR2: LNHDA, SQIVND (reference sequence). The CDR3 has 14 residues. V gave up 7 bases and J gave up 6 bases; unmatched junction bases: 10. CDR3: CASTAAGGVSEQYF. The CDR3 DNA reads as TGTGCCAGTACCGCAGCGGGAGGAGTGAGCGAGCAGTACTTC.

Only a few counts were recorded for this clonotype. This chain connects TRBV20-1 to TRBJ2-3; TRBD2 aligns across 10 bases. The V gene end was trimmed by 2 bases and the J gene end by 5 bases; junction bases not matched to a gene: 7. This CDR3 is 15 amino acids long. Germline V lookup: CDR1 DFQATT, CDR2 SNEGSKA (reference sequence). CDR3 sequence (DNA): TGCAGTGCTAGAAGGCTAGCGGGAGTCCTAGATACGCAGTATTTT. This sequence encodes CSARRLAGVLDTQYF.

This clonotype showed up just a few times. V is TRBV4-3 and J is TRBJ2-3; 7 nucleotides line up with TRBD1. CDR3 length: 15 amino acids. The germline gives CDR1 LGHNA, CDR2 YSLEER. With V trimmed by 4 bases and J by 4 bases, 8 bases remained unmatched. The CDR3 DNA reads TGCGCCAGCAGCCCCGGGACAGCCACCGCAGATACGCAGTATTTT. Protein: CASSPGTATADTQYF.

The V and J genes are TRBV20-1 and TRBJ2-7; 8 nucleotides agree with TRBD2. Looked up from germline, CDR1 is DFQATT and CDR2 is SNEGSKA (reference sequence). The CDR3 extends over 15 amino acids. V dropped 3 bases and J dropped 2; count of bases not matched to a gene: 9. As DNA, the CDR3 is TGCAGTGCTAGCGGGAGGGCCGAGGTCACCTACGAGCAGTACTTC. Encoded protein: CSASGRAEVTYEQYF.

This clonotype was detected only a few times. V usage is TRBV5-1 and J usage is TRBJ2-2; 7 bases are shared with TRBD1. This CDR3 region has 13 residues. Germline V lookup: CDR1 SGHRS, CDR2 YFSETQ. The junction had 3 bases not matched to a gene; V was cut back by 3 bases and J by 7 bases. The CDR3 nucleotides are TGCGCCAGCAGCTCTACAGGGGTCGGGGAGCTGTTTTTT. Translating gives CASSSTGVGELFF.

This clonotype occurred many times. The J gene is TRBJ2-1, the V gene TRBV29-1, with D possibly TRBD1 on 6 matching bases. V lost 5 bases to trimming and J lost 6 bases, with 11 bases between them. The germline V gene has CDR1 SQVTM and CDR2 ANQGSEA. The CDR3 spans 12 residues. CDR3 in DNA: TGCAGCGTTAACACAGGGTCCAATGAGCAGTTCTTC. Encoded protein: CSVNTGSNEQFF.

This clonotype was seen at least ten times. This CDR3 is CSAIDYEQYF. The CDR3 DNA reads TGCAGTGCCATCGACTACGAGCAGTACTTC. This rearrangement joins TRBV20-1 to TRBJ2-7; D gene uncertain. Trimming took 6 bases from V and 3 from J, leaving 6 bases between them. CDR3 length: 10 residues. CDR1 and CDR2 (germline): DFQATT, SNEGSKA (reference sequence).

The chain carries TRBV6-2 or TRBV6-3 and TRBJ2-3; D perhaps matches TRBD2 (5 bases). In germline, CDR1 is MNHEY, CDR2 SVGEGT. Trimming left V 0 bases short and J 7 bases short, with 26 bases between. CDR3 length equals 19 residues. DNA of the CDR3: TGTGCCAGCAGTTACTCGATGAATGAAGTGGAGGCCCGGAAACATACGCAGTATTTT. Amino acids: CASSYSMNEVEARKHTQYF.

This clonotype has a count of ten or more. The chain joins TRBV20-1 to TRBJ2-5; 7 bases map to TRBD2. The CDR3 is made up of 15 amino acids. CDR1 is DFQATT and CDR2 is SNEGSKA in the germline V gene (reference sequence). With V trimmed by 4 bases and J by 3 bases, 11 bases remained unmatched. The CDR3 region is CSANVMSREKETQYF. Here the CDR3 DNA reads TGCAGTGCTAACGTCATGTCGCGGGAGAAAGAGACCCAGTACTTC.

This clonotype was counted at least ten times. The rearrangement uses TRBV30 and TRBJ1-2, with 12 bases that match TRBD1. Losses at the gene ends were 4 bases for V and 8 bases for J; bases not matched to a gene: 8. Germline assignment: CDR1 GTSNPN and CDR2 SVGIG (reference sequence). This CDR3 comprises 14 residues. CDR3 in DNA: TGTGCCTGGAACCGGGACAGGGGGCATGGAGGCTACACCTTC. Protein sequence: CAWNRDRGHGGYTF.

At least ten counts were recorded for this clonotype. V is TRBV14 and J is TRBJ2-7; no firm D call. The germline V and J ends were trimmed by 2 bases and 2 bases, with 7 bases remaining between them. Germline assignment: CDR1 SGHDN and CDR2 FVKESK. This CDR3 spans 13 amino acids. The chain's CDR3 is CASSQSTPYEQYF. CDR3 DNA: TGTGCCAGCAGCCAATCGACCCCCTACGAGCAGTACTTC.

The table lists this clonotype with many counts. The chain joins TRBV5-1 to TRBJ2-7, with 11 bases identical to TRBD2. V was pared by 4 bases and J by 3 bases, with 3 bases of the junction left unmatched. The CDR3 runs 14 residues. Germline assignment: CDR1 SGHRS and CDR2 YFSETQ. DNA of the CDR3: TGCGCCAGCAGCACCGGGACTAGCGGCTACGAGCAGTACTTC. It specifies CASSTGTSGYEQYF.

This clonotype has at least ten counts. This rearrangement joins TRBV28 to TRBJ2-1; TRBD2 matches 12 bases. Trimming cost V 5 bases and J 10 bases; bases outside gene matches: 12. CDR1 and CDR2 from the germline V gene are MDHEN and SYDVKM. The CDR3 is 16 amino acids. The CDR3 sequence is CASSTRQLAGGGEQFF. The CDR3 coding sequence is TGTGCCAGCAGTACCCGGCAACTAGCGGGAGGCGGGGAGCAGTTCTTC.

This clonotype was found many times. The chain links TRBV7-6 to TRBJ2-1; the D gene is possibly TRBD1 (5 bases). The CDR3 extends over 14 amino acids. V was clipped by 1 base and J by 2 bases, with 6 bases between them. Germline values: CDR1 SGHVS, CDR2 FNYEAQ. The CDR3 loop is CASSLVGAYNEQFF. The CDR3 nucleotides read TGTGCCAGCAGCTTAGTAGGGGCCTACAATGAGCAGTTCTTC.

The V gene is TRBV20-1, the J gene TRBJ2-1; TRBD1 might be the D (6 bases). The CDR3 covers 15 residues. Germline V CDR1 and CDR2: DFQATT, SNEGSKA (reference sequence). V lost 0 bases, J lost 2 bases, and 11 bases lay in between. The CDR3 spells CSARDLEGAYNEQFF. CDR3 coding DNA: TGCAGTGCTAGAGATCTTGAGGGGGCCTACAATGAGCAGTTCTTC.

This clonotype was seen a few times. This rearrangement joins TRBV5-1 to TRBJ2-3; 9 positions match TRBD1. V was pared by 2 bases and J by 4 bases, with 17 bases of the junction left unmatched. This CDR3 has 19 amino acids. The germline gives CDR1 SGHRS, CDR2 YFSETQ. This chain's CDR3 is CASSFLQGAGFAFPDTQYF. The CDR3, as DNA: TGCGCCAGCAGCTTTTTACAGGGGGCAGGGTTCGCTTTCCCAGATACGCAGTATTTT.

This clonotype came up many times. The chain uses TRBV5-5 and TRBJ2-3, with TRBD2 matching 11 bases. This CDR3 has 15 residues. Looked up from germline, CDR1 is SGHKS and CDR2 is YYEKEE (reference sequence). V lost 5 bases to trimming and J lost 3 bases; unmatched junction nucleotides: 5. CDR3 DNA sequence: TGTGCCAGCAGTCCTCGACTAGCGGGAACAGATACGCAGTATTTT. Its protein product is CASSPRLAGTDTQYF.